Below are 15 T cell receptor beta chains sequenced from a single sample in a study of T-cell reconstitution after alpha-beta-depleted transplantation in children (dated by TCRdb to 2016 to 2017). Read against the paper, the sample's treatment or condition label means: allogeneic hematopoietic cell transplantation with graft depleted of TCRalphabeta T cells and CD19 B cells. The library was generated by PCR. The sequencer was an Illumina HiSeq 2500. To normalize quantification of the TCRbeta repertoire, the TCR libraries were built with molecular barcoding that relied on unique molecular identifiers. Starting from the raw public reads, TCRdb applied fastp trimming at Q25, assembled clones with MiXCR and retained in-frame beta chains. Rows are unified per CDR3 protein, each entry keeping the most common DNA and genes. Across this sample there are just over 950,000 distinct CDR3 sequences, with under 30% seen only once. The ten largest clones capture about 28% of the sample.

The specimen was PBMCs, mostly from graft donor cells, collected 360 days after TCRalphabeta/CD19-depleted stem cell transplant. These TCRs come from a boy less than two years old who had a stem cell transplant for SCID, so the T cells may come from the graft donor.

The V and J genes are TRBV7-2 and TRBJ2-3, with D possibly TRBD2 on 5 matching bases. This CDR3 contains 17 residues. Between the trimmed V and J ends, which lost 1 base and 3 bases, there was a span of 17 bases. CDR1 SGHTA and CDR2 FQGNSA come from the germline V gene. This chain's CDR3 is CASSLGVRGSQTDTQYF. For the CDR3, the DNA is TGTGCCAGCAGCTTAGGGGTCCGCGGGTCCCAAACAGATACGCAGTATTTT.

This chain joins TRBV5-1 and TRBJ2-7; 8 bases map to TRBD1. The V gene's germline CDR1 is SGHRS and CDR2 YFSETQ. J gave up 0 bases and V 3 bases, and 2 bases lay outside the gene matches. The CDR3 has 14 residues. CDR3 in DNA: TGCGCCAGCAGCTGGACAGGGACCTCCTACGAGCAGTACTTC. It codes for CASSWTGTSYEQYF.

CDR3 bases: TGCAGCGTTGAAGTTGTCCGGGCAGGGGGCATCTACGAGCAGTACTTC. Translated, it gives CSVEVVRAGGIYEQYF. This chain links TRBV29-1 with TRBJ2-7, with 8 bases matching TRBD1. V shed 1 base, J shed 3 bases, and the junction held 11 bases outside the gene matches. CDR3 length: 16 amino acids. Germline assignment: CDR1 SQVTM and CDR2 ANQGSEA.

The V call is TRBV10-3, the J call TRBJ2-3; tentative D call: TRBD1 (5 bases). CDR3 length: 15 residues. Germline CDR1 and CDR2: ENHRY and SYGVKD. V lost 3 bases and J lost 5, with 15 bases in between. CDR3 region: CAISDQGPGQDTQYF. The CDR3 region has the DNA TGTGCCATCAGTGACCAAGGACCAGGACAAGATACGCAGTATTTT.

The gene calls are TRBV4-3 and TRBJ2-3, with TRBD2 matching 11 bases. Germline assignment: CDR1 LGHNA and CDR2 YSLEER. The CDR3 extends over 18 amino acids. The junction had 10 bases not matched to a gene; V was cut back by 1 base and J by 4 bases. CDR3 in amino acids: CASSQGGIAGGQADTQYF. The CDR3 nucleotides read TGCGCCAGCAGCCAAGGAGGCATAGCGGGGGGGCAGGCAGATACGCAGTATTTT.

This clonotype was found a few times. This chain connects TRBV10-2 to TRBJ2-3, with D unclear. The CDR3 is 16 residues long. CDR1 is WSHSY and CDR2 is SAAADI in the germline V gene. Trimming took off 3 bases at V and 2 bases at J, with 15 bases between the two ends. The CDR3 DNA reads as TGCGCCAGCAGTGACCGACCCCTAGTGTCCACAGATACGCAGTATTTT. This codes for CASSDRPLVSTDTQYF.

The chain employs TRBV6-2 or TRBV6-3 and TRBJ1-5, with 9 bases lining up with TRBD1. CDR1 and CDR2 from the germline V gene are MNHEY and SVGEGT. J lost 7 bases, V lost 5 bases, and 12 bases had no gene match. The CDR3 is 16 amino acids. Written as DNA, the CDR3 is TGTGCCAGCAGTCAGCCCAGGACAGGGGCGAGGCAGCCCCAGCATTTT. It encodes CASSQPRTGARQPQHF.

The rearrangement joins TRBV19 to TRBJ2-2; tentatively, D is TRBD1 (5 bases). The V end lost 10 bases, the J end lost 0 bases, and 9 bases lay between the germline ends. This CDR3 contains 13 residues. Germline CDR1 reads LNHDA; CDR2 reads SQIVND (reference sequence). The CDR3 DNA reads TGTGCCACAAAGGGGACGAACACCGGGGAGCTGTTTTTT. Its protein is CATKGTNTGELFF.

The chain couples TRBV7-9 to TRBJ2-7; D tentatively fits TRBD1 or TRBD2 (6 bases each). The CDR3 has 13 residues. Trimming took off 5 bases at V and 7 bases at J, with 15 bases between the two ends. The germline CDR1 and CDR2 sequences are SEHNR and FQNEAQ (reference sequence). The CDR3 sequence: CASSSGPQGEQYF. CDR3 bases: TGTGCCAGCAGCAGCGGGCCCCAGGGGGAGCAGTACTTC.

This sequence joins TRBV20-1 and TRBJ2-1; maybe TRBD2 (6 bases). This CDR3 is 18 amino acids long. The V end lost 1 base, the J end lost 10 bases, and 29 bases lay between the germline ends. Germline V gene data show CDR1 as DFQATT and CDR2 as SNEGSKA (reference sequence). CDR3 sequence reads: CSARAVAPGRGPGGEQFF. CDR3 nucleotides: TGCAGTGCTAGAGCTGTGGCCCCGGGGCGAGGGCCCGGAGGGGAGCAGTTCTTC.

This chain joins TRBV19 and TRBJ2-1, with 7 bases that match TRBD1. The CDR3 covers 15 residues. In germline, CDR1 is LNHDA, CDR2 SQIVND (reference sequence). V lost 6 bases and J lost 5; bases outside the gene matches: 10. CDR3 sequence reads: CASSLPGTVNNEQFF. CDR3 DNA: TGTGCCAGTAGCCTGCCCGGGACAGTAAACAATGAGCAGTTCTTC.

This clonotype was seen ten or more times. The chain links TRBV28 to TRBJ2-7; D perhaps matches TRBD2 (6 bases). The CDR3 contains 12 residues. The ends were cut back, 8 bases at V and 0 bases at J, with 8 bases in the middle. In germline, CDR1 is MDHEN, CDR2 SYDVKM. In DNA form, the CDR3 reads TGTGCCAGCGGGAGGTTCTCCTACGAGCAGTACTTC. Protein product: CASGRFSYEQYF.

The chain employs TRBV20-1 and TRBJ2-4; D unclear. The CDR3 has 12 amino acids. CDR1 is DFQATT and CDR2 is SNEGSKA in the germline V gene (reference sequence). Trimming cost V 5 bases and J 7 bases, with 12 bases left between them. CDR3: CSAGPRANIQYF. For the CDR3, the DNA is TGCAGTGCTGGGCCTAGGGCTAACATTCAGTACTTC.

The CDR3 reads CSALSPGGDEQYF. The CDR3 DNA follows: TGCAGTGCTCTCTCGCCAGGGGGCGACGAGCAGTACTTC. This chain uses TRBV20-1 with TRBJ2-7; TRBD1 agrees at 8 bases. The J segment lost 5 bases and the V segment lost 5 bases, leaving 8 bases of the junction unmatched. The CDR3 has 13 residues. The V gene's germline CDR1 is DFQATT and CDR2 SNEGSKA (reference sequence).

This rearrangement joins TRBV29-1 to TRBJ2-2; TRBD1 might be the D (8 bases). Trimming took 7 bases from V and 5 from J, leaving 20 bases between them. CDR1 is SQVTM, CDR2 ANQGSEA, per germline. The CDR3 extends over 15 amino acids. The CDR3 spells CSAEAGTGHTGELFF. In DNA, the CDR3 is TGCAGCGCCGAAGCGGGGACAGGACATACCGGGGAGCTGTTTTTT.